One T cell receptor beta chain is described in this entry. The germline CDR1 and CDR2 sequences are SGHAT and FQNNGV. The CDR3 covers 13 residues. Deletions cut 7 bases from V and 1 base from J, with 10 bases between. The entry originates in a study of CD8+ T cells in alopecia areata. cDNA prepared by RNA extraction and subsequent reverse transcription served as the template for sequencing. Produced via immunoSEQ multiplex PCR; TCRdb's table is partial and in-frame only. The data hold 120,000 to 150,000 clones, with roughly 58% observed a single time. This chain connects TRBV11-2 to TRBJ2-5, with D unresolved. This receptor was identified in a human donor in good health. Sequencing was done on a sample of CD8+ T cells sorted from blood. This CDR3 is CASTPWGQETQYF. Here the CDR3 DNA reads TGTGCCAGCACCCCCTGGGGCCAAGAGACCCAGTACTTC.